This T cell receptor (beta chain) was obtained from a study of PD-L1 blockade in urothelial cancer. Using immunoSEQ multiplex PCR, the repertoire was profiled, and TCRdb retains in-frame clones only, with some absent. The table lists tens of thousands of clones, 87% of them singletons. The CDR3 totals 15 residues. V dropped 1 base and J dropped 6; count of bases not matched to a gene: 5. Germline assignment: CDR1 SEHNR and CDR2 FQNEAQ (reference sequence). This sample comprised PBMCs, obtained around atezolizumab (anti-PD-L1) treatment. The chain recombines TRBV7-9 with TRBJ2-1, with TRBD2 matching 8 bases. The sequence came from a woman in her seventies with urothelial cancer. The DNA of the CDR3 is TGTGCCAGCAGCTTAGTCCGGGGGGGCGGCAATGAGCAGTTCTTC. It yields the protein CASSLVRGGGNEQFF.